This T cell receptor (beta chain) is drawn from a study of radiation and T cells in renal cell carcinoma (dated by TCRdb to 2018 to 2021). Study-wide context: TCR beta sequencing covered approximately 51 samples in total, comprising some 25 tumors and about 27 peripheral blood samples. The last blood draw happened 4 weeks after radiation, timed to coincide with nephrectomy. Across all 55 or so samples, several million unique CDR3 nucleotide sequences encoding around 2,500,000 unique CDR3 amino acid sequences were identified. Broader findings and caveats from the paper: Because pretreatment tumor biopsies were not available, the baseline intratumoral presence of clonotypes could not be determined. An increase in top tumor clonotypes in blood was observed from baseline to 2 weeks post-radiation, followed by contraction by 4 weeks, which was taken to suggest transient expansion of tumor-resident clones. Effects of radiation dose or scheduling on the TCR repertoire could not be addressed with the single-armed trial design. Changes in the blood repertoire were not tracked past 4 weeks after treatment.

Following the manufacturer's recommendations, the immunoSEQ kit was used to generate TCR beta libraries from genomic DNA. To prepare libraries, a first multiplex PCR with proprietary primers was run, followed by a second PCR that added unique barcodes, and a bead cleanup was done after each round. A kit-provided positive control reaction and a negative control reaction were included in every sample batch. The final libraries underwent checking on an Agilent 4200 TapeStation D1000 ScreenTape, volumetric pooling, and quantification by qPCR. An Illumina NextSeq500 fitted with a MidOutput 150-cycle cartridge performed the sequencing, running 156 Read1 cycles and 15 Index1 cycles with the kit's custom primers. The pooled library was loaded at 0.9 to 1 pM with a roughly 20% PhiX control spike-in. On the study's bioinformatics: Vendor-processed data were analyzed in R, and a clonotype was defined as all T cells sharing the same CDR3 nucleotide sequence. In the clone abundance analyses, frequencies were normalized to the 10,000 most abundant clones in each sample. Before analysis, public T cell clones were removed, and these numbered fewer than six per sample on average. A difference in abundance of at least 32-fold between compartments was used to define tumor-enriched and baseline blood-enriched clonotypes. A beta-binomial differential abundance model was applied to find clonotypes that expanded or contracted between blood time points. Similarity between tumor and blood repertoires was quantified using the Baroni-Urbani and Buser coefficient, and groups were compared with two-tailed Wilcoxon tests in R. Here the immuneACCESS table is served through TCRdb, limited to in-frame sequences with V and J called. Missing clones are a known gap in these copies; in checked studies unresolved V genes cover under half, and the rest lacks a known reason. Clonal size and the V and J genes are those of that table, whereas D and trimming came from the DNA. This sample gives 150,000 to 200,000 clones in total; about 88% of them show up just once. The biggest ten clones account for around 11% of the sample.

The time point label here, explained by the study, means: blood 4 weeks post-SBRT, at nephrectomy. The treatment or condition label on this specimen signifies: 15 Gy SBRT to primary tumor, nephrectomy 4 weeks later. The samples were obtained from a clinical trial, where primary renal cell carcinomas were treated with 15 Gy stereotactic body radiation therapy and then removed by nephrectomy 4 weeks afterward. To follow tumor-enriched clonotypes, peripheral blood was collected serially from radiation-treated patients at baseline and again at 2 weeks and 4 weeks after SBRT. Every patient's renal cell carcinoma showed clear cell pathology. Genomic DNA for TCR sequencing was prepared using the QIAamp DNA Blood Mini Kit (Qiagen). The analyses included only samples that passed all quality control checks. A word on this clone: It has no known antigen specificity. No much larger clonotype is one base removed from it; base qualities were not supplied.

Sequenced here: blood, sampled from a patient whose treatment included radiotherapy and nephrectomy. This sequence was found in a woman in her forties or fifties with renal cell carcinoma.

At the DNA level, the sequence is TGTGCCAGCAGTTACGCAGGCCCCTACAATGAGCAGTTCTTC. Its translation is CASSYAGPYNEQFF. This chain is built from TRBV6-5 and TRBJ2-1, with the D segment identity uncertain. V is clipped by 2 bases and J by 2 bases, and the sequence between their germline boundaries is 7 bases long. From its cysteine to its phenylalanine, the CDR3 spans 14 amino acids. The retained sequence is limited to the CDR3, 42 bases, with the frame set at the first base. Looking up the germline V gene yields CDR1 MNHEY and CDR2 SVGAGI.